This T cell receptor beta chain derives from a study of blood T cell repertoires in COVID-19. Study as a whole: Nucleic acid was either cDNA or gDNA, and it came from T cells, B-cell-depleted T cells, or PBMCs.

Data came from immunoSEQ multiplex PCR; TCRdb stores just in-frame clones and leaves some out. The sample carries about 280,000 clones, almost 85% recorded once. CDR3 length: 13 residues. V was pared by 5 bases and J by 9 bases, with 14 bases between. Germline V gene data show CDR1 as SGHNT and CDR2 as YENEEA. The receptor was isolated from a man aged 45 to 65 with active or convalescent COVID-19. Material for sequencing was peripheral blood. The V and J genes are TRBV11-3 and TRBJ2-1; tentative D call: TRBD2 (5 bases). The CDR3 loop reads CASSTRPAGEQFF. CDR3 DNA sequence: TGTGCCAGCAGCACCAGGCCTGCGGGTGAGCAGTTCTTC.